These 28 T cell receptor beta chains were all obtained from the same sample, sequenced in a study of T cell changes during pregnancy in multiple sclerosis. Assay used: immunoSEQ multiplex PCR; TCRdb lists only in-frame clones, some missing. The table includes about 46,000 clones, about 91% detected once. The material was CD8+ T cells from peripheral blood mononuclear cells, obtained after pregnancy. The source of these receptors is a female donor with multiple sclerosis, enrolled in a pregnancy study.

The CDR3 nucleotides are TGTGCCAGCAGCGTAGAGGGGCATGCCTACAATGAGCAGTTCTTC. Protein product: CASSVEGHAYNEQFF. The rearrangement joins TRBV9 to TRBJ2-1; D may be TRBD1 (5 bases). Germline V gene sequence: CDR1 SGDLS, CDR2 YYNGEE. This CDR3 spans 15 amino acids. The ends were cut back, 0 bases at V and 2 bases at J, with 9 bases in the middle.

The CDR3 protein is CATARESGQPYNEQFF. CDR3 DNA: TGTGCCACCGCTAGAGAGTCGGGACAACCATACAATGAGCAGTTCTTC. J is TRBJ2-1 and V is TRBV6-6; perhaps TRBD1 as D (6 bases). V was cut by 10 bases and J by 4 bases, with 23 bases left in between. The germline V gene has CDR1 MNHNY and CDR2 SVGAGI (reference sequence). The CDR3 loop spans 16 amino acids.

Turning to this clone: Mismatch with germline at one junction end may stem from a read error. The J gene is TRBJ1-1, the V gene TRBV7-9; D is ambiguous. The germline gives CDR1 SEHNR, CDR2 FQNEAQ (reference sequence). This CDR3 has 17 residues. The CDR3 spells CASSLAGRGNLNTEAFF. DNA of the CDR3: TGTGCCAGCAGTTTAGCCGGTCGCGGGAACCTGAACACTGAAGCTTTCTTT.

The gene calls are TRBV19 and TRBJ2-1; 7 bases match TRBD2. The germline V gene has CDR1 LNHDA and CDR2 SQIVND (reference sequence). The CDR3 has 15 amino acids. V lost 5 bases, J lost 4 bases, and 8 bases stayed unmatched. The CDR3 nucleotides are TGTGCCAGTAGTCTAGGAGCGGGAAGTTACAATGAGCAGTTCTTC. Protein: CASSLGAGSYNEQFF. The complete variable domain, with remaining parts taken from reference TRBV19 and TRBJ2-1, reads DGGITQSPKYLFRKEGQNVTLSCEQNLNHDAMYWYRQDPGQGLRLIYYSQIVNDFQKGDIAEGYSVSREKKESFPLTVTSAQKNPTAFYLCASSLGAGSYNEQFFGPGTRLTVL.

V usage is TRBV6-5 and J usage is TRBJ1-5, with TRBD1 matching 8 bases. Germline lookup yields CDR1 MNHEY and CDR2 SVGAGI. The CDR3 runs 13 residues. V lost 4 bases to trimming and J lost 7 bases; unmatched junction nucleotides: 3. In DNA form, the CDR3 reads TGTGCCAGCAGTTCCGGGACAGGCCAGCCCCAGCATTTT. Translating gives CASSSGTGQPQHF.

CDR3 loop: CASSLEVGPGYEQYF. The CDR3 DNA reads TGTGCCAGCAGCTTAGAGGTGGGGCCCGGCTACGAGCAGTACTTC. V gene TRBV7-8 combines with J gene TRBJ2-7, with D perhaps matching TRBD1 (5 bases). The CDR3 runs 15 residues. The ends were cut back, 1 base at V and 3 bases at J, with 13 bases in the middle. Germline CDR1 and CDR2: SGHVS and FQNEAQ. Based on the CDR3 plus reference TRBV7-8 and TRBJ2-7, the full variable domain is GAGVSQSPRYKVAKRGQDVALRCDPISGHVSLFWYQQALGQGPEFLTYFQNEAQLDKSGLPSDRFFAERPEGSVSTLKIQRTQQEDSAVYLCASSLEVGPGYEQYFGPGTRLTVT.

The chain is built from TRBV9 and TRBJ1-1, with 9 bases aligning to TRBD1. Germline values: CDR1 SGDLS, CDR2 YYNGEE. Unmatched junction bases numbered 13, after V lost 2 bases and J lost 5 bases. The CDR3 runs 17 residues. CDR3 sequence (DNA): TGTGCCAGCAGCGTTCTACAGGGGGCAGGAATGGGGACTGAAGCTTTCTTT. Amino acid sequence: CASSVLQGAGMGTEAFF.

The chain couples TRBV25-1 to TRBJ2-6; 7 bases are a match to TRBD2. Germline lookup yields CDR1 MGHDK and CDR2 SYGVNS. J lost 2 bases, V lost 6 bases, and 10 bases had no gene match. The CDR3 runs 17 residues. In nucleotides, the CDR3 is TGTGCCAGCAGCCCCGGGGAGGGTTTAACTGGGGCCAACGTCCTGACTTTC. Its translation is CASSPGEGLTGANVLTF.

The J gene is TRBJ2-2, the V gene TRBV30; D remains ambiguous. V lost 4 bases, J lost 6 bases, and 6 bases lay in between. The V gene's germline CDR1 is GTSNPN and CDR2 SVGIG (reference sequence). This CDR3 is 11 amino acids long. CDR3 in amino acids: CAWNSPGELFF. The CDR3 DNA sequence: TGTGCCTGGAACTCACCCGGGGAGCTGTTTTTT.

This rearrangement joins TRBV29-1 to TRBJ2-7; 8 bases are shared with TRBD1. The trim removed 0 bases at V and 3 bases at J, leaving 4 bases unmatched. Germline loops: CDR1 SQVTM, CDR2 ANQGSEA. The CDR3 totals 14 residues. This CDR3 reads CSVEEAGGYYEQYF. The CDR3 DNA is TGCAGCGTTGAAGAAGCAGGGGGCTACTACGAGCAGTACTTC.

The chain is built from TRBV4-3 and TRBJ2-7, with 9 bases lining up with TRBD2. The germline gives CDR1 LGHNA, CDR2 YSLEER. The CDR3 has 15 amino acids. The V and J ends lost 3 bases and 2 bases, in that order; junction bases with no gene match: 5. CDR3 in DNA: TGCGCCAGCAGCCAGGTAGCGGGGGACACCTACGAGCAGTACTTC. It is translated as CASSQVAGDTYEQYF.

The J gene is TRBJ2-3, the V gene TRBV7-8, with 7 bases lining up with TRBD2. V shed 0 bases and J 4 bases; nucleotides not matched to a gene: 4. Germline-derived CDR1 and CDR2 are SGHVS and FQNEAQ. The length of the CDR3 is 15 residues. The CDR3 spells CASSLAGGVADTQYF. The CDR3 nucleotides are TGTGCCAGCAGCTTAGCGGGAGGGGTGGCAGATACGCAGTATTTT.

The chain carries TRBV11-2 and TRBJ1-4, with TRBD1 as a possible D gene (5 bases). CDR1 SGHAT and CDR2 FQNNGV come from the germline V gene. The CDR3 length is 18 residues. With 5 bases removed from V and 1 base from J, the gap between germline ends came to 20 bases. The CDR3 nucleotides read TGTGCCAGCAGCACGACACGAACCGGGGGGAGAACTAATGAAAAACTGTTTTTT. Translated: CASSTTRTGGRTNEKLFF.

The chain employs TRBV30 and TRBJ1-2; D perhaps matches TRBD1 (6 bases). The V end was cut by 0 bases, the J end by 6 bases, with 20 bases between. The CDR3 runs 16 residues. Germline loops: CDR1 GTSNPN, CDR2 SVGIG (reference sequence). This chain's CDR3 is CAWSVGGRSLFDGYTF. CDR3 sequence (DNA): TGTGCCTGGAGTGTTGGGGGCAGGTCCCTTTTCGATGGCTACACCTTC.

The chain employs TRBV27 and TRBJ1-1, with a possible D match to TRBD1 (5 bases). With 4 bases removed from V and 5 bases from J, the gap between germline ends came to 8 bases. Germline-derived CDR1 and CDR2 are MNHEY and SMNVEV (reference sequence). This CDR3 is 12 amino acids long. DNA of the CDR3: TGTGCCAGCAGTTACGGGGGGACTGAAGCTTTCTTT. Its translation is CASSYGGTEAFF.

The count of this clone is one. The genes are TRBV7-8 and TRBJ2-1, with TRBD2 matching over 12 bases. The CDR3 has 17 residues. From germline, CDR1 is SGHVS and CDR2 FQNEAQ. The ends lost 2 bases at V and 9 bases at J; junction bases unmatched: 11. CDR3 loop: CASSLFLAGGPRGEQFF. CDR3 coding DNA: TGTGCCAGCAGCTTATTCCTAGCGGGAGGGCCTAGGGGTGAGCAGTTCTTC.

The J gene is TRBJ1-5, the V gene TRBV11-2, with 9 bases identical to TRBD1. The length of the CDR3 is 13 residues. Germline V gene data show CDR1 as SGHAT and CDR2 as FQNNGV. V lost 5 bases, J lost 7 bases, and 3 bases stayed unmatched. The CDR3 bases are TGTGCCAGCAGCCCCGGGACAGGGCAGCCCCAGCATTTT. Protein product: CASSPGTGQPQHF.

CDR3 sequence: CASSLRGYNEQFF. DNA of the CDR3: TGTGCCAGTAGTCTCAGGGGTTACAATGAGCAGTTCTTC. The rearrangement uses TRBV19 and TRBJ2-1, with D maybe TRBD1 (6 bases). This CDR3 is 13 amino acids long. Trimming removed 5 bases from V and 4 bases from J, with 9 bases in between. Germline values: CDR1 LNHDA, CDR2 SQIVND (reference sequence).

The chain recombines TRBV6-1 with TRBJ2-1; TRBD1 might be the D (6 bases). CDR3 length: 15 residues. The V end lost 7 bases, the J end lost 3 bases, and 16 bases lay between the germline ends. Germline CDR1 is MNHNS and CDR2 is SASEGT. The CDR3 bases are TGTGCCAGCATTCCGGAGAGGGGGTTCTACAATGAGCAGTTCTTC. It yields the protein CASIPERGFYNEQFF.

This sequence joins TRBV5-1 and TRBJ1-1, with TRBD1 as a possible D gene (5 bases). Germline CDR1 reads SGHRS; CDR2 reads YFSETQ. This CDR3 has 14 amino acids. With 2 bases removed from V and 3 bases from J, the gap between germline ends came to 11 bases. The CDR3 coding sequence is TGCGCCAGCAGCTTAACGGGGGTAGACACTGAAGCTTTCTTT. Translated: CASSLTGVDTEAFF. Full variable domain (rest looked up from reference TRBV5-1 and TRBJ1-1): KAGVTQTPRYLIKTRGQQVTLSCSPISGHRSVSWYQQTPGQGLQFLFEYFSETQRNKGNFPGRFSGRQFSNSRSEMNVSTLELGDSALYLCASSLTGVDTEAFFGQGTRLTVV.

The J gene is TRBJ2-1, the V gene TRBV6-5; D gene uncertain. Germline values: CDR1 MNHEY, CDR2 SVGAGI. This CDR3 contains 15 residues. V shed 0 bases and J shed 2 bases, with 8 bases lying between them. The CDR3 DNA sequence: TGTGCCAGCAGTTACTCGGCGGCGACCTACAATGAGCAGTTCTTC. It specifies CASSYSAATYNEQFF.

The chain combines TRBV27 with TRBJ2-1; TRBD2 matches at 14 bases. CDR1 is MNHEY, CDR2 SMNVEV, per germline (reference sequence). This CDR3 region has 15 residues. After removal of 4 bases from V and 7 bases from J, the junction contained 3 bases not matched to a gene. The CDR3 region has the DNA TGTGCCAGCAGTTCCGGGACTAGCGGGAGAAATGAGCAGTTCTTC. It translates to CASSSGTSGRNEQFF.

V usage is TRBV19 and J usage is TRBJ2-7; possible D gene TRBD1, 5 bases. The germline CDR1 and CDR2 sequences are LNHDA and SQIVND (reference sequence). Trimming took off 8 bases at V and 5 bases at J, with 16 bases between the two ends. This CDR3 has 13 amino acids. CDR3 in DNA: TGTGCCAGTGGTAAGGACACCCCCAACGAGCAGTACTTC. Encoded protein: CASGKDTPNEQYF.

The chain joins TRBV7-8 to TRBJ2-7; 8 bases agree with TRBD1. The CDR3 is made up of 16 amino acids. The trim removed 7 bases at V and 5 bases at J, leaving 16 bases unmatched. Germline V CDR1 and CDR2: SGHVS, FQNEAQ. Here the CDR3 reads CASTVLRGQGLHEQYF. Here the CDR3 DNA reads TGTGCCAGCACGGTACTTCGCGGACAGGGTCTTCACGAGCAGTACTTC. Full variable domain (rest looked up from reference TRBV7-8 and TRBJ2-7): GAGVSQSPRYKVAKRGQDVALRCDPISGHVSLFWYQQALGQGPEFLTYFQNEAQLDKSGLPSDRFFAERPEGSVSTLKIQRTQQEDSAVYLCASTVLRGQGLHEQYFGPGTRLTVT.

The chain joins TRBV29-1 to TRBJ2-1; 7 positions agree with TRBD2. V dropped 7 bases and J dropped 2; count of bases not matched to a gene: 5. The CDR3 runs to 13 residues. Germline lookup yields CDR1 SQVTM and CDR2 ANQGSEA. CDR3 sequence reads: CSGSSGTYNEQFF. CDR3 DNA sequence: TGCAGCGGTTCCAGCGGGACCTACAATGAGCAGTTCTTC.

This clone was seen a few times. This sequence joins TRBV7-6 and TRBJ2-7; the match to TRBD1 covers 8 bases. Trimming cost V 1 base and J 3 bases; bases outside gene matches: 11. This CDR3 contains 17 residues. Looked up from germline, CDR1 is SGHVS and CDR2 is FNYEAQ. The DNA for the CDR3 is TGTGCCAGCAGCTTAGGGGCTAGGACAGGGACCCGCTACGAGCAGTACTTC. It yields the protein CASSLGARTGTRYEQYF.

The chain links TRBV5-6 to TRBJ2-1, with D hard to call. Trimming pared 0 bases from V and 3 bases from J, leaving 4 bases between. The CDR3 is 13 amino acids. Per the germline V gene, CDR1 is SGHDT and CDR2 is YYEEEE. The CDR3 DNA is TGTGCCAGCAGCTTGGCCAGCTACAATGAGCAGTTCTTC. Its protein is CASSLASYNEQFF. The full variable domain, its missing parts supplied by reference TRBV5-6 and TRBJ2-1, is DAGVTQSPTHLIKTRGQQVTLRCSPKSGHDTVSWYQQALGQGPQFIFQYYEEEERQRGNFPDRFSGHQFPNYSSELNVNALLLGDSALYLCASSLASYNEQFFGPGTRLTVL.

The chain employs TRBV13 and TRBJ2-3; 9 nucleotides align to TRBD2. Germline loops: CDR1 PRHDT, CDR2 FYEKMQ (reference sequence). The V gene end was trimmed by 5 bases and the J gene end by 3 bases; junction bases not matched to a gene: 21. The CDR3 is 20 residues long. The DNA for the CDR3 is TGTGCCAGCAGCCCTAGTATTGGGGCGGGGGGGCCAATCGGTACAGATACGCAGTATTTT. Translation: CASSPSIGAGGPIGTDTQYF.